The text below deals with one T cell receptor beta chain. Its antigen is undetermined. The data stem from a study of T cells after yellow fever vaccination. The overall study: In the case of low-cell-number fractions, SMART-Seq v4 Ultra Low Input was used for preparation.

In TCRdb, the 5' RACE reads were re-called with MiXCR into one record per CDR3 protein. This sample has 500,000 to 650,000 distinct CDR3 sequences, with about a sixth found just once. Findings and caveats of the study: Re-detected after boosting: most primary clones, more than 95% of CD4 and about 89% of CD8.

This specimen consisted of PBMCs, obtained more than 4 days after the first yellow fever vaccination. The origin of this receptor is a man between 18 and 35 years old who received the YFV17D yellow fever vaccine.

CDR3 in DNA: TGTGCCAGCAGCGTACCCGCGGGGGGGCAGCAAGAGACCCAGTACTTC. Its translation: CASSVPAGGQQETQYF. The V gene is TRBV9, the J gene TRBJ2-5; 9 bases map to TRBD2. The CDR3 is 16 amino acids. Germline lookup yields CDR1 SGDLS and CDR2 YYNGEE. V gave up 1 base and J gave up 2 bases; unmatched junction bases: 6. The full variable domain, rest sourced from reference TRBV9 and TRBJ2-5, is DSGVTQTPKHLITATGQRVTLRCSPRSGDLSVYWYQQSLDQGLQFLIQYYNGEERAKGNILERFSAQQFPDLHSELNLSSLELGDSALYFCASSVPAGGQQETQYFGPGTRLLVL.